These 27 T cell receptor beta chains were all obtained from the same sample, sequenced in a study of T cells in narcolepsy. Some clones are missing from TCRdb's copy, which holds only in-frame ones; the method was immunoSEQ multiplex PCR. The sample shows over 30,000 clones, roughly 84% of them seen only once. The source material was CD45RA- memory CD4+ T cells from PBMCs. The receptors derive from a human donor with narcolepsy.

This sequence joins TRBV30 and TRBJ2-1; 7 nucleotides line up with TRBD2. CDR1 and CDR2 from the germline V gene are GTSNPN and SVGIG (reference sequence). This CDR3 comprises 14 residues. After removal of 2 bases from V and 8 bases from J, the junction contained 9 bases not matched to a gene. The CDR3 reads CAWSPGLVGDEQFF. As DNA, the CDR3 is TGTGCCTGGAGTCCCGGACTAGTTGGCGATGAGCAGTTCTTC.

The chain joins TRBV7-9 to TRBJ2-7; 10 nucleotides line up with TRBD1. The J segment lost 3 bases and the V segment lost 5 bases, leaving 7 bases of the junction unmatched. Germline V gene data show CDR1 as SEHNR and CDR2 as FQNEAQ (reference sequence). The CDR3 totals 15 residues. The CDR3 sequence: CASSQRQGAGYEQYF. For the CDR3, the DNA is TGTGCCAGCAGCCAAAGACAGGGGGCAGGCTACGAGCAGTACTTC.

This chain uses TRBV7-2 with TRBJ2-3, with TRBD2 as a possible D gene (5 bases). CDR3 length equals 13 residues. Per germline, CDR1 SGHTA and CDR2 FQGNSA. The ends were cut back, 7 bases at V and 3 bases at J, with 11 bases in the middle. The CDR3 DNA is TGTGCCAGCAACCTCCCGGGGACAGATACGCAGTATTTT. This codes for CASNLPGTDTQYF.

CDR3 residues: CASSQETAASPYGYTF. Written as DNA, the CDR3 is TGTGCCAGCAGCCAAGAAACAGCGGCCTCCCCCTATGGCTACACCTTC. This chain uses TRBV4-2 with TRBJ1-2; no clear D gene. Trimming took 0 bases from V and 4 from J, leaving 15 bases between them. The length of the CDR3 is 16 residues. In germline, CDR1 is LGHNA, CDR2 YNFKEQ.

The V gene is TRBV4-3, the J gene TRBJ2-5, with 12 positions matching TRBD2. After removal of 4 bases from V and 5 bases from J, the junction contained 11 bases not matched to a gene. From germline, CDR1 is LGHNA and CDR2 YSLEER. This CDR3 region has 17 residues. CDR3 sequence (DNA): TGCGCCAGCAGCCGATCGACTAGCGGGGGCCGGGCCGAGACCCAGTACTTC. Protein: CASSRSTSGGRAETQYF.

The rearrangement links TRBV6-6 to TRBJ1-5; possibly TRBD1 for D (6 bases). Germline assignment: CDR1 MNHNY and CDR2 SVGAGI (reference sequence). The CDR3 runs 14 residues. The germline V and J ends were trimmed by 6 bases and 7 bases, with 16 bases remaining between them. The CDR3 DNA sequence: TGTGCCAGCAGGGGTACAGGGCTAGAACAGCCCCAGCATTTT. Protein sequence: CASRGTGLEQPQHF.

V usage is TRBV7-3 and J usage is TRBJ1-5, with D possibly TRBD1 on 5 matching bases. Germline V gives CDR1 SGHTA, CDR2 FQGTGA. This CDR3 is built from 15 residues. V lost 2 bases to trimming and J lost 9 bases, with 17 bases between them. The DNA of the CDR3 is TGTGCCAGCAGCTTAGCGGGGGTCACCGGTGTGCCCCAGCATTTT. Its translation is CASSLAGVTGVPQHF.

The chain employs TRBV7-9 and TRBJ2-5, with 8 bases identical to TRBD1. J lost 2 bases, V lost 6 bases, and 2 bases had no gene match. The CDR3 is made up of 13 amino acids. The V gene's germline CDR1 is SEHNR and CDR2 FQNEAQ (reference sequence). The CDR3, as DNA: TGTGCCAGCAGTGGACAGGGACAAGAGACCCAGTACTTC. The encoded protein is CASSGQGQETQYF.

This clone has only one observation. The CDR3 here is CASSVGTSGGTDTQYF. Written as DNA, the CDR3 is TGCGCCAGCAGCGTCGGGACTAGCGGGGGGACAGATACGCAGTATTTT. The chain employs TRBV4-3 and TRBJ2-3; TRBD2 matches 15 bases. This CDR3 is 16 amino acids long. CDR1 is LGHNA and CDR2 is YSLEER in the germline V gene. V shed 5 bases, J shed 3 bases, and the junction held 3 bases outside the gene matches.

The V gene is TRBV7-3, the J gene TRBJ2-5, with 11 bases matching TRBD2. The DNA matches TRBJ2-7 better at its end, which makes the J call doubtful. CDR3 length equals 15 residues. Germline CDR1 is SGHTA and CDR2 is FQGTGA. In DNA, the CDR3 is TGTGCCAGCAGCGCAAAAACTAGCGGGGGCCGCGAGCAGTACTTC. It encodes CASSAKTSGGREQYF.

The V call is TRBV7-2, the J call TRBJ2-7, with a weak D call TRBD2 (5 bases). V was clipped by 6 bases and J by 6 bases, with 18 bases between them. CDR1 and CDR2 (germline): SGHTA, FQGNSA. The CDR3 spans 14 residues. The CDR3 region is CASSSGLSSGEQYF. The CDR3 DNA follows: TGTGCCAGCAGTTCCGGACTGTCGTCGGGCGAGCAGTACTTC.

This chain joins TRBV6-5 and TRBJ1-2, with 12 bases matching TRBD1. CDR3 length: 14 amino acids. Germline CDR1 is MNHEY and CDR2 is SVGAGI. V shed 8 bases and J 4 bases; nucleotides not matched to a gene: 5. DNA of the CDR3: TGTGCCAGCGCTGGGACAGGGGGCACCTATGGCTACACCTTC. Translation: CASAGTGGTYGYTF.

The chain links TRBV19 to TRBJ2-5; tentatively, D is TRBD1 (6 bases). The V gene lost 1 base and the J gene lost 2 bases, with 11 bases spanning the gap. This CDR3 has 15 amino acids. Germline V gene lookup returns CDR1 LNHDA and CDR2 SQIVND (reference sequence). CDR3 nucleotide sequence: TGTGCCAGTAGTATAGCGGGACACCTTCAAGAGACCCAGTACTTC. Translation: CASSIAGHLQETQYF.

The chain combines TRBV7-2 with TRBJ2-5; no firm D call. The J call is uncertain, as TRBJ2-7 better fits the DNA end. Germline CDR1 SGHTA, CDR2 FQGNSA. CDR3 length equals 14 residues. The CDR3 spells CASSLAGSSYEQYF. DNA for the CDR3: TGTGCCAGCAGCTTAGCGGGTAGCTCCTACGAGCAGTACTTC.

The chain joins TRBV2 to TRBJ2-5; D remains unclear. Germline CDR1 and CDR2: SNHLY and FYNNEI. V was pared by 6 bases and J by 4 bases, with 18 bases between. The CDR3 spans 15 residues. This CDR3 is CASSFSDRAAETQYF. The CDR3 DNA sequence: TGTGCCAGCAGCTTCTCTGACCGGGCGGCAGAGACCCAGTACTTC.

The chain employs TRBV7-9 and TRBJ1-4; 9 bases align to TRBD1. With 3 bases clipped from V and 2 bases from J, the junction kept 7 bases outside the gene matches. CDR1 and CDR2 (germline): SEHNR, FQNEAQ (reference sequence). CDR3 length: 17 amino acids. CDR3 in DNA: TGTGCCAGCAGCTTGGGGACAGGGTTTGAGACTAATGAAAAACTGTTTTTT. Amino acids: CASSLGTGFETNEKLFF.

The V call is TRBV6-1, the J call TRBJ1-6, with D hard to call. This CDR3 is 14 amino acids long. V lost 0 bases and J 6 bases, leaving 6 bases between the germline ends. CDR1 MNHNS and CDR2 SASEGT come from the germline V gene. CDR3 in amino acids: CASSEAAGNSPLHF. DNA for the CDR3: TGTGCCAGCAGTGAAGCGGCAGGTAATTCACCCCTCCACTTT.

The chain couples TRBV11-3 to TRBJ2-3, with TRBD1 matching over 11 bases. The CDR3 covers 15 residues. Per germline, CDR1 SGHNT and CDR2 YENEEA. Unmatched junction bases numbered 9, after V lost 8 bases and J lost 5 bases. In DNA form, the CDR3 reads TGTGCCAGCGACGCCGGGACAGGGGGGCAAGATACGCAGTATTTT. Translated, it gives CASDAGTGGQDTQYF.

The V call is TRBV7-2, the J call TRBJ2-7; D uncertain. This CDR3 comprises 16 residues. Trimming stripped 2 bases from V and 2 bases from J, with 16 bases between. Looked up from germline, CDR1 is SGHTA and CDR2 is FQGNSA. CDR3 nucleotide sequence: TGTGCCAGCAGCTTACAATTGCGACCCACAGCCTACGAGCAGTACTTC. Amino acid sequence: CASSLQLRPTAYEQYF.

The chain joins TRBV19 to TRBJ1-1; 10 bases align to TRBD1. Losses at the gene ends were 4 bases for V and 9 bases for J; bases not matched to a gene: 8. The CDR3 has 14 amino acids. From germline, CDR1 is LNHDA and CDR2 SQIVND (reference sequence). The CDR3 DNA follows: TGTGCCAGTAGTAATCCGGGACAGGGGCTCAAAGCTTTCTTT. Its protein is CASSNPGQGLKAFF.

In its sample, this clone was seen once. CDR3 sequence: CASSSSAVSINTAQYF. The CDR3 region has the DNA TGTGCCAGCAGTTCCTCCGCGGTATCTATTAATACTGCGCAGTATTTT. The genes are TRBV28 and TRBJ2-3, with no clear D. Germline CDR1 and CDR2: MDHEN and SYDVKM. The V end was cut by 4 bases, the J end by 10 bases, with 24 bases between. The CDR3 totals 16 residues.

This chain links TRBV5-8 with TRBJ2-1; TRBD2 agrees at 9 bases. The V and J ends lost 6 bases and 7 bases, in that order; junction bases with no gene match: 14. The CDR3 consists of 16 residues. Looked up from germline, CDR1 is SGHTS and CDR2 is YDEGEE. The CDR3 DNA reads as TGTGCCAGCACGTCGGTGCGGGGGGGCCGTGGAAATGAGCAGTTCTTC. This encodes CASTSVRGGRGNEQFF.

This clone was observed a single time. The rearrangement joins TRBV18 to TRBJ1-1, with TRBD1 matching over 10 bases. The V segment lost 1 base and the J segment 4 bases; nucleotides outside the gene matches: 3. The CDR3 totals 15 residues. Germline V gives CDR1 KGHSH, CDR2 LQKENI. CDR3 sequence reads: CASSPRQGAATEAFF. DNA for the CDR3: TGTGCCAGCTCACCACGACAGGGGGCGGCCACTGAAGCTTTCTTT. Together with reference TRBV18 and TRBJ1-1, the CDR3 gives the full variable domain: NAGVMQNPRHLVRRRGQEARLRCSPMKGHSHVYWYRQLPEEGLKFMVYLQKENIIDESGMPKERFSAEFPKEGPSILRIQQVVRGDSAAYFCASSPRQGAATEAFFGQGTRLTVV.

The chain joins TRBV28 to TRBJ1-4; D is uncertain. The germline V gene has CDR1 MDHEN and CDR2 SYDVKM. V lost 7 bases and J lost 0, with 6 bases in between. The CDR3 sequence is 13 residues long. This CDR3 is CASIKATNEKLFF. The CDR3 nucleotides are TGTGCCAGCATAAAGGCAACTAATGAAAAACTGTTTTTT. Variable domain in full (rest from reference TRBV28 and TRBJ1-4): DVKVTQSSRYLVKRTGEKVFLECVQDMDHENMFWYRQDPGLGLRLIYFSYDVKMKEKGDIPEGYSVSREKKERFSLILESASTNQTSMYLCASIKATNEKLFFGSGTQLSVL.

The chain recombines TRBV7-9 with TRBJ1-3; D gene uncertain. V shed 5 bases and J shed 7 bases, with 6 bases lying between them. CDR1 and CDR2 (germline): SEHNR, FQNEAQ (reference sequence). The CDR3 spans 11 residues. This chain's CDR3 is CASSLSNTIYF. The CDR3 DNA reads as TGTGCCAGCAGCCTTTCTAACACCATATATTTT.

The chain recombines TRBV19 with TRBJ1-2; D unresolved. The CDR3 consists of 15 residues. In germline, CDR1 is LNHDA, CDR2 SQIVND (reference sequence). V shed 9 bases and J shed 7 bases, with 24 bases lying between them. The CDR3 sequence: CASRLDPVLDRGYTF. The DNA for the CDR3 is TGTGCCAGCAGACTGGACCCGGTTCTAGACCGTGGCTACACCTTC.

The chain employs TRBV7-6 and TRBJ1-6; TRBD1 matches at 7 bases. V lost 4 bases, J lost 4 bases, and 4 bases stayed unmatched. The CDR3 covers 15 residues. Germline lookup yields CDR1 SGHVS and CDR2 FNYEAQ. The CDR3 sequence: CASSSSTGYNSPLHF. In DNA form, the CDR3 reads TGTGCCAGCAGCTCGTCGACAGGGTATAATTCACCCCTCCACTTT.